This entry lists 24 T cell receptor beta chains sequenced from one sample in a study of blood T cell repertoires in COVID-19. Some clones are missing from TCRdb's copy, which holds only in-frame ones; the method was immunoSEQ multiplex PCR. The sample shows around 130,000 clones, 80% to 85% of them seen only once. Material for sequencing was PBMCs or T cells enriched from blood (not recorded which). These receptor sequences come from a young man who had recovered from COVID-19.

This sequence joins TRBV6-5 and TRBJ2-2, with D perhaps matching TRBD1 (5 bases). Germline loops: CDR1 MNHEY, CDR2 SVGAGI. The V end lost 6 bases, the J end lost 8 bases, and 13 bases lay between the germline ends. The CDR3 covers 13 residues. The CDR3 nucleotides are TGTGCCAGCAGCCCACCCAAGGGGGGGGAGCTGTTTTTT. It codes for CASSPPKGGELFF.

V is TRBV3-1 (or the pseudogene TRBV3-2) and J is TRBJ1-6; 8 nucleotides line up with TRBD1. Unmatched junction bases numbered 10, after V lost 0 bases and J lost 3 bases. There are 19 residues in the CDR3. Germline CDR1 reads LGHDT; CDR2 reads YNNKEL (reference sequence). The CDR3 DNA sequence: TGTGCCAGCAGCCAAGATGCGGGGACAGGACGGGTCTATAATTCACCCCTCCACTTT. As protein: CASSQDAGTGRVYNSPLHF.

This chain uses TRBV11-2 with TRBJ2-7; 11 positions match TRBD2. The CDR3 is made up of 17 amino acids. The V segment lost 1 base and the J segment 2 bases; nucleotides outside the gene matches: 7. CDR1 is SGHAT, CDR2 FQNNGV, per germline. As DNA, the CDR3 is TGTGCCAGCAGCTTAGCCAAACTAGCGGGGGTACCCTACGAGCAGTACTTC. Encoded protein: CASSLAKLAGVPYEQYF. The variable domain in full, completed from reference TRBV11-2 and TRBJ2-7, reads EAGVAQSPRYKIIEKRQSVAFWCNPISGHATLYWYQQILGQGPKLLIQFQNNGVVDDSQLPKDRFSAERLKGVDSTLKIQPAKLEDSAVYLCASSLAKLAGVPYEQYFGPGTRLTVT.

This clone appeared a few times. The chain employs TRBV13 and TRBJ1-2, with 7 bases lining up with TRBD1. CDR1 is PRHDT and CDR2 is FYEKMQ in the germline V gene (reference sequence). This CDR3 has 15 residues. J was trimmed by 8 bases and V by 1 base; bases with no gene match: 10. This CDR3 is CASSLVGGADAGYTF. The CDR3, as DNA: TGTGCCAGCAGCTTAGTAGGGGGCGCAGACGCCGGCTACACCTTC.

This clone has just a few counts. J is TRBJ1-3 and V is TRBV5-4; a weak D match, TRBD1 (6 bases). Trimming pared 3 bases from V and 4 bases from J, leaving 11 bases between. This CDR3 is 14 amino acids long. Germline CDR1 is SGHNT and CDR2 is YYREEE (reference sequence). CDR3 protein: CASSSGTIGNTIYF. In nucleotides, the CDR3 is TGTGCCAGCAGCTCCGGGACAATCGGAAACACCATATATTTT.

The chain has TRBV27 and TRBJ2-7; 8 bases are a match to TRBD2. The CDR3 loop spans 14 amino acids. The J segment lost 2 bases and the V segment lost 10 bases, leaving 10 bases of the junction unmatched. CDR1 and CDR2 (germline): MNHEY, SMNVEV (reference sequence). The CDR3 bases are TGTGCCACTATGGGACGGGAGGGCCCCTACGAGCAGTACTTC. Its protein product is CATMGREGPYEQYF.

The chain uses TRBV5-1 and TRBJ2-3; D is perhaps TRBD1 (7 bases). Germline assignment: CDR1 SGHRS and CDR2 YFSETQ. With 0 bases removed from V and 5 bases from J, the gap between germline ends came to 13 bases. The CDR3 covers 15 residues. The CDR3 nucleotides are TGCGCCAGCAGCTTGGTTTTTCAGGGGGGAGATACGCAGTATTTT. It translates to CASSLVFQGGDTQYF.

This clone showed up just a few times. V is TRBV7-9 and J is TRBJ1-2; TRBD1 might be the D (5 bases). V was pared by 5 bases and J by 2 bases, with 18 bases between. Looked up from germline, CDR1 is SEHNR and CDR2 is FQNEAQ (reference sequence). The CDR3 loop spans 16 amino acids. DNA of the CDR3: TGTGCCAGCAGCGGGGGGACGGCTAGGAACAACTATGGCTACACCTTC. Translating it yields CASSGGTARNNYGYTF.

The chain joins TRBV19 to TRBJ2-1; 11 positions match TRBD2. CDR1 is LNHDA and CDR2 is SQIVND in the germline V gene (reference sequence). The ends lost 2 bases at V and 4 bases at J; junction bases unmatched: 7. The CDR3 is made up of 17 amino acids. CDR3 amino acids: CASSIYPGLAGYNEQFF. CDR3 coding DNA: TGTGCCAGTAGTATATACCCCGGACTAGCGGGTTACAATGAGCAGTTCTTC. Filled out from reference TRBV19 and TRBJ2-1, the complete variable domain reads DGGITQSPKYLFRKEGQNVTLSCEQNLNHDAMYWYRQDPGQGLRLIYYSQIVNDFQKGDIAEGYSVSREKKESFPLTVTSAQKNPTAFYLCASSIYPGLAGYNEQFFGPGTRLTVL.

The chain joins TRBV6-5 to TRBJ1-6; 7 nucleotides line up with TRBD1. Germline-derived CDR1 and CDR2 are MNHEY and SVGAGI. The trim removed 0 bases at V and 9 bases at J, leaving 5 bases unmatched. The CDR3 is 15 amino acids. The CDR3 is CASSYSGTVSSPLHF. The DNA of the CDR3 is TGTGCCAGCAGTTACTCTGGGACAGTAAGTTCACCCCTCCACTTT.

The chain links TRBV5-1 to TRBJ2-2; TRBD1 agrees at 8 bases. This CDR3 has 14 residues. CDR1 is SGHRS and CDR2 is YFSETQ in the germline V gene. With V trimmed by 4 bases and J by 4 bases, 3 bases remained unmatched. CDR3 nucleotides: TGCGCCAGCAGCGGACAGGGAGGCACCGGGGAGCTGTTTTTT. Encoded protein: CASSGQGGTGELFF.

The table lists this clone with a count of one. The chain combines TRBV25-1 with TRBJ2-5, with 8 bases fitting TRBD1. The CDR3 runs to 17 residues. Trimming removed 3 bases from V and 5 bases from J; junction bases left unmatched: 14. CDR1 and CDR2 (germline): MGHDK, SYGVNS. The CDR3 sequence is CASSEGVRGRGMETQYF. The CDR3 coding sequence is TGTGCCAGCAGTGAGGGTGTCAGGGGGCGAGGGATGGAGACCCAGTACTTC.

This clone was seen only a few times. V gene TRBV9 combines with J gene TRBJ2-2; D possibly corresponds to TRBD1 (5 bases). The germline gives CDR1 SGDLS, CDR2 YYNGEE. Between the trimmed V and J ends, which lost 0 bases and 5 bases, there was a span of 5 bases. The length of the CDR3 is 13 residues. This CDR3 is CASSVGQTGELFF. CDR3 sequence (DNA): TGTGCCAGCAGCGTAGGACAGACCGGGGAGCTGTTTTTT.

CDR3 loop: CASSLAVLAGIDEQFF. CDR3 sequence (DNA): TGCGCCAGCAGCTTGGCCGTGCTAGCGGGAATCGATGAGCAGTTCTTC. The rearrangement links TRBV5-1 to TRBJ2-1; 9 positions agree with TRBD2. CDR3 length: 16 amino acids. The germline V gene has CDR1 SGHRS and CDR2 YFSETQ. Trimming removed 0 bases from V and 8 bases from J; junction bases left unmatched: 9. Variable domain in full (rest from reference TRBV5-1 and TRBJ2-1): KAGVTQTPRYLIKTRGQQVTLSCSPISGHRSVSWYQQTPGQGLQFLFEYFSETQRNKGNFPGRFSGRQFSNSRSEMNVSTLELGDSALYLCASSLAVLAGIDEQFFGPGTRLTVL.

J is TRBJ1-5 and V is TRBV5-1; the D gene is possibly TRBD1 (6 bases). Germline V gives CDR1 SGHRS, CDR2 YFSETQ. The CDR3 runs to 13 residues. Deletions cut 4 bases from V and 7 bases from J, with 12 bases between. CDR3 coding DNA: TGCGCCAGCAGCGCTCAACAGGGACAGCCCCAGCATTTT. Its protein is CASSAQQGQPQHF.

This chain uses TRBV9 with TRBJ2-3, with D perhaps matching TRBD1 (5 bases). Germline CDR1 is SGDLS and CDR2 is YYNGEE. The CDR3 runs 16 residues. Deletions cut 0 bases from V and 0 bases from J, with 11 bases between. The CDR3 DNA is TGTGCCAGCAGCGTAGAGGCCAGGGCAAGCACAGATACGCAGTATTTT. Translation gives CASSVEARASTDTQYF.

This clone was seen a handful of times. The rearrangement uses TRBV6-5 and TRBJ2-1, with a tentative D call TRBD2 (5 bases). The CDR3 consists of 14 residues. From germline, CDR1 is MNHEY and CDR2 SVGAGI. The V gene lost 2 bases and the J gene lost 3 bases, with 8 bases spanning the gap. In DNA, the CDR3 is TGTGCCAGCAGTTACAGCCGGGACTACAATGAGCAGTTCTTC. Amino acid sequence: CASSYSRDYNEQFF.

This chain joins TRBV9 and TRBJ2-3; 12 bases match TRBD2. CDR1 and CDR2 (germline): SGDLS, YYNGEE. The CDR3 covers 16 residues. After removal of 4 bases from V and 6 bases from J, the junction contained 9 bases not matched to a gene. The CDR3 DNA reads TGTGCCAGCAGCACCGGACTAGCGGGGCCCAAGGATACGCAGTATTTT. Its protein is CASSTGLAGPKDTQYF.

V gene TRBV3-1 (or the pseudogene TRBV3-2) combines with J gene TRBJ2-1, with a possible D match to TRBD1 (7 bases). Trimming shortened V by 5 bases and J by 6 bases, and 11 bases separated the two germline ends. The length of the CDR3 is 13 residues. In germline, CDR1 is LGHDT, CDR2 YNNKEL (reference sequence). The CDR3 DNA follows: TGTGCCAGCAGCACCAGGGGGGCCAATGAGCAGTTCTTC. Translated: CASSTRGANEQFF.

The genes are TRBV19 and TRBJ1-1; D is possibly TRBD1 (5 bases). In germline, CDR1 is LNHDA, CDR2 SQIVND (reference sequence). The CDR3 is 14 residues long. V was clipped by 3 bases and J by 6 bases, with 14 bases between them. CDR3 nucleotide sequence: TGTGCCAGTAGTATGGGGCAGGGCTTCGCTGAAGCTTTCTTT. This codes for CASSMGQGFAEAFF.

Only a few counts were recorded for this clone. The chain employs TRBV28 and TRBJ1-2; D call uncertain. This CDR3 has 11 amino acids. V was trimmed by 4 bases and J by 7 bases, leaving 7 bases between them. Germline CDR1 reads MDHEN; CDR2 reads SYDVKM. The DNA for the CDR3 is TGTGCCAGCAGTTCCCCCCGTGGCTACACCTTC. The encoded protein is CASSSPRGYTF.

The chain uses TRBV27 and TRBJ2-3; 11 bases match TRBD1. In germline, CDR1 is MNHEY, CDR2 SMNVEV (reference sequence). The CDR3 has 17 residues. V dropped 5 bases and J dropped 1; count of bases not matched to a gene: 8. This chain's CDR3 is CASSTSGTGGGTDTQYF. The CDR3 DNA reads as TGTGCCAGCAGTACATCCGGGACAGGGGGGGGCACAGATACGCAGTATTTT.

V gene TRBV3-1 (or the pseudogene TRBV3-2) combines with J gene TRBJ1-5, with D possibly matching TRBD1 (6 bases). The CDR3 spans 14 residues. Trimming shortened V by 6 bases and J by 2 bases, and 11 bases separated the two germline ends. CDR1 is LGHDT and CDR2 is YNNKEL in the germline V gene (reference sequence). CDR3 protein: CASSGGQGNQPQHF. CDR3 coding DNA: TGTGCCAGCAGTGGGGGACAAGGCAATCAGCCCCAGCATTTT.

This chain connects TRBV7-2 to TRBJ2-5, with 9 nucleotides matching TRBD2. Germline CDR1 and CDR2: SGHTA and FQGNSA. The CDR3 spans 14 residues. J was trimmed by 5 bases and V by 6 bases; bases with no gene match: 7. CDR3 in amino acids: CASRARTSAETQYF. CDR3 nucleotides: TGTGCCAGCAGGGCTAGGACTAGCGCGGAGACCCAGTACTTC.